These 19 T cell receptor beta chains share one sample of origin, sequenced in a study of beta chain features in type 1 diabetes. The entirety of the isolated RNA underwent reverse transcription, so expressed TCRB transcripts were sequenced. Profiling relied on immunoSEQ multiplex PCR, and the TCRdb table lists in-frame clones only, not all of them. The repertoire has a few hundred thousand clones, approximately 14% of them found once; the top ten carry roughly 0.036%. Sequences were obtained from naive CD4+ T cells from blood. These receptors were collected from a man aged 30 to 45 in good health.

This chain uses TRBV11-3 with TRBJ2-5; TRBD2 matches at 7 bases. After removal of 5 bases from V and 2 bases from J, the junction contained 5 bases not matched to a gene. Germline CDR1 and CDR2: SGHNT and YENEEA. This CDR3 contains 14 residues. The CDR3 spells CASSQASGQETQYF. CDR3 DNA: TGTGCCAGCAGCCAGGCTAGCGGACAAGAGACCCAGTACTTC.

This clone has more than one count but fewer than ten. CDR3 loop: CASTRISGGSTDTQYF. The CDR3 DNA sequence: TGTGCCAGCACCCGAATAAGCGGGGGCAGCACAGATACGCAGTATTTT. The rearrangement links TRBV21-1 to TRBJ2-3; the table gives TRBD2 as D, unverified against the DNA. TRBV21-1 is reported as a pseudogene. The length of the CDR3 is 16 residues.

There are a few counts of this clone. V is TRBV7-3 and J is TRBJ2-3; D gene ambiguous. The CDR3 is 14 residues long. V lost 1 base, J lost 6 bases, and 11 bases lay in between. In germline, CDR1 is SGHTA, CDR2 FQGTGA. CDR3 sequence reads: CASSLRSSWDTQYF. The CDR3 nucleotides read TGTGCCAGCAGCTTAAGGTCATCATGGGATACGCAGTATTTT. The full variable domain, in which reference TRBV7-3 and TRBJ2-3 provide the parts outside the CDR3, is GAGVSQTPSNKVTEKGKYVELRCDPISGHTALYWYRQSLGQGPEFLIYFQGTGAADDSGLPNDRFFAVRPEGSVSTLKIQRTERGDSAVYLCASSLRSSWDTQYFGPGTRLTVL.

There are many counts of this clone. In DNA form, the CDR3 reads TGTGCCAGCACCACCCCGACAGGGGGCCGTAAAAACATTCAGTACTTC. This codes for CASTTPTGGRKNIQYF. This rearrangement joins TRBV28 to TRBJ2-4; 10 bases line up with TRBD1. Trimming cost V 7 bases and J 4 bases; bases outside gene matches: 10. Germline V gene sequence: CDR1 MDHEN, CDR2 SYDVKM. This CDR3 is built from 16 residues.

This clone was counted a few times. The rearrangement joins TRBV7-2 to TRBJ2-7, with D possibly matching TRBD1 (5 bases). Germline V gives CDR1 SGHTA, CDR2 FQGNSA. The CDR3 spans 13 residues. The V end lost 3 bases, the J end lost 1 base, and 7 bases lay between the germline ends. As DNA, the CDR3 is TGTGCCAGCAGCTTTCAGGGATCCTACGAGCAGTACGTC. As protein: CASSFQGSYEQYV.

Only a few counts were recorded for this clone. The same CDR3 can be traced to other DNA sequences in this sample. The DNA for the CDR3 is TGTGCCAGCAGCTTAGCGGGAGGGCCAACAGATACGCAGTATTTT. Translated: CASSLAGGPTDTQYF. The chain employs TRBV7-2 and TRBJ2-3; the match to TRBD2 covers 7 bases. The CDR3 has 15 amino acids. The J segment lost 3 bases and the V segment lost 0 bases, leaving 3 bases of the junction unmatched. Germline lookup yields CDR1 SGHTA and CDR2 FQGNSA.

In this sample, this clone turned up a few times. The chain combines TRBV14 with TRBJ2-5; possible D gene TRBD2, 5 bases. The CDR3 has 18 residues. In germline, CDR1 is SGHDN, CDR2 FVKESK. V lost 1 base, J lost 1 base, and 19 bases lay in between. The CDR3 is CASSQGLSSGKSQETQYF. Written as DNA, the CDR3 is TGTGCCAGCAGCCAAGGTTTATCGAGCGGAAAGAGCCAAGAGACCCAGTACTTC.

This clone was seen a few times. CDR3 sequence: CASSTRTSGVISDEQFF. The CDR3 nucleotides are TGTGCCAGCTCAACGCGGACTAGCGGGGTGATAAGCGATGAGCAGTTCTTC. This chain connects TRBV18 to TRBJ2-1; 12 bases map to TRBD2. Germline V lookup: CDR1 KGHSH, CDR2 LQKENI. The CDR3 spans 17 residues. The J segment lost 8 bases and the V segment lost 5 bases, leaving 13 bases of the junction unmatched. Together with reference TRBV18 and TRBJ2-1, the CDR3 gives the full variable domain: NAGVMQNPRHLVRRRGQEARLRCSPMKGHSHVYWYRQLPEEGLKFMVYLQKENIIDESGMPKERFSAEFPKEGPSILRIQQVVRGDSAAYFCASSTRTSGVISDEQFFGPGTRLTVL.

This clone was seen more than once but under ten times. The chain's CDR3 is CASRSASGVGQPQHF. The CDR3 DNA is TGTGCCAGCAGGTCGGCATCAGGAGTGGGTCAGCCCCAGCATTTT. The chain employs TRBV9 and TRBJ1-5; D is unclear. Germline V gives CDR1 SGDLS, CDR2 YYNGEE. The CDR3 totals 15 residues. V was trimmed by 5 bases and J by 6 bases, leaving 18 bases between them.

Points on this clone: The sample contains more than one DNA sequence encoding this CDR3. The chain couples TRBV2 to TRBJ1-4, with TRBD1 as a possible D gene (5 bases). Trimming cost V 1 base and J 8 bases, with 5 bases left between them. The germline CDR1 and CDR2 sequences are SNHLY and FYNNEI. There are 12 residues in the CDR3. Here the CDR3 DNA reads TGTGCCAGCAGTGAAGGGGGGGAAAAACTGTTTTTT. Its protein is CASSEGGEKLFF.

This clone was seen more than once but under ten times. The chain combines TRBV7-9 with TRBJ1-4, with a possible D match to TRBD1 (6 bases). The V gene lost 6 bases and the J gene lost 8 bases, with 19 bases spanning the gap. In germline, CDR1 is SEHNR, CDR2 FQNEAQ (reference sequence). This CDR3 is 15 amino acids long. The chain's CDR3 is CASSLTRTAREKLFF. The CDR3 DNA is TGTGCCAGCAGTCTGACTCGGACAGCGCGGGAAAAACTGTTTTTT.

In its sample, this clone was seen many times. The rearrangement uses TRBV30 and TRBJ1-5; no firm D call. The CDR3 is made up of 14 amino acids. Trimming took 5 bases from V and 1 from J, leaving 12 bases between them. Looked up from germline, CDR1 is GTSNPN and CDR2 is SVGIG (reference sequence). CDR3 nucleotides: TGTGCCTGGGATAAGGGTCTGAGCAATCAGCCCCAGCATTTT. This translates into CAWDKGLSNQPQHF.

This clone was seen only a few times. This sequence joins TRBV9 and TRBJ2-7; a weak D match, TRBD1 (6 bases). CDR1 is SGDLS and CDR2 is YYNGEE in the germline V gene. The CDR3 length is 12 residues. Trimming pared 3 bases from V and 3 bases from J, leaving 7 bases between. In DNA, the CDR3 is TGTGCCAGCAGCGGAGGGGGCTACGAGCAGTACTTC. It translates to CASSGGGYEQYF.

This chain links TRBV19 with TRBJ2-3; D remains unclear. CDR3 length: 11 residues. Per the germline V gene, CDR1 is LNHDA and CDR2 is SQIVND (reference sequence). The V end lost 5 bases, the J end lost 5 bases, and 5 bases lay between the germline ends. The CDR3 DNA sequence: TGTGCCAGTAGTTTCATAGATACGCAGTATTTT. This codes for CASSFIDTQYF.

This clone turned up a few times. The V gene is TRBV7-9, the J gene TRBJ2-5; 8 nucleotides line up with TRBD2. The length of the CDR3 is 18 residues. Germline V CDR1 and CDR2: SEHNR, FQNEAQ (reference sequence). The V gene end was trimmed by 3 bases and the J gene end by 4 bases; junction bases not matched to a gene: 16. The CDR3 sequence: CASSFPGGRPGGVETQYF. In DNA, the CDR3 is TGTGCCAGCAGCTTCCCCGGCGGGAGGCCTGGGGGAGTAGAGACCCAGTACTTC.

The V call is TRBV18, the J call TRBJ2-5; TRBD1 might be the D (5 bases). V was trimmed by 6 bases and J by 2 bases, leaving 16 bases between them. The CDR3 runs 15 residues. CDR1 and CDR2 from the germline V gene are KGHSH and LQKENI. CDR3 protein: CASSPRWGAQETQYF. The CDR3 DNA follows: TGTGCCAGCTCCCCTAGATGGGGCGCACAAGAGACCCAGTACTTC.

The rearrangement links TRBV5-6 to TRBJ2-7; D is perhaps TRBD1 or TRBD2 (5 bases each). With 5 bases removed from V and 5 bases from J, the gap between germline ends came to 20 bases. This CDR3 has 15 residues. Germline CDR1 reads SGHDT; CDR2 reads YYEEEE. CDR3 nucleotides: TGTGCCAGCAGGTTTGGGGGTCAACCTAGGCACGAGCAGTACGTC. Its translation is CASRFGGQPRHEQYV.

This clone has only a few counts. The chain is built from TRBV5-1 and TRBJ2-1, with D possibly matching TRBD1 (6 bases). This CDR3 is built from 15 residues. The V end lost 0 bases, the J end lost 4 bases, and 11 bases lay between the germline ends. The germline gives CDR1 SGHRS, CDR2 YFSETQ. DNA for the CDR3: TGCGCCAGCAGCTTGGCGGTTGGGACATACAATGAGCAGTTCTTC. Amino acid sequence: CASSLAVGTYNEQFF.

This clone has just a few counts. The V gene is TRBV5-4, the J gene TRBJ2-3; no reliable D call. This CDR3 is built from 14 residues. Germline CDR1 SGHNT, CDR2 YYREEE (reference sequence). V was shortened by 4 bases and J by 8 bases, with 17 bases between the two germline ends. The CDR3 is CASSAEDKALTQYF. CDR3 nucleotide sequence: TGTGCCAGCAGCGCAGAAGACAAAGCTCTTACGCAGTATTTT.